The 3 T cell receptor beta chains given below trace back to one sample, sequenced in a study of shared clonotypes between healthy human individuals. Here immunoSEQ multiplex PCR was the method, and the copy in TCRdb shows in-frame clones only, minus some. The data hold about 980,000 clones, with 70% to 85% observed a single time. Sequenced sample: memory CD4+ T cells sorted from blood. The subset denotes: CD45RA-negative fraction. Receptor source: a man aged 18-30 years in good health.

This clone appeared once. The chain couples TRBV5-1 to TRBJ1-1; maybe TRBD1 (6 bases). The CDR3 has 15 residues. V gave up 5 bases and J gave up 5 bases, with 19 bases separating them. CDR1 SGHRS and CDR2 YFSETQ come from the germline V gene. Here the CDR3 reads CASREGGGLGTEAFF. The CDR3 region has the DNA TGCGCCAGCAGGGAGGGTGGGGGCCTGGGGACTGAAGCTTTCTTT. The variable domain in full, with the rest retrieved from reference TRBV5-1 and TRBJ1-1, is KAGVTQTPRYLIKTRGQQVTLSCSPISGHRSVSWYQQTPGQGLQFLFEYFSETQRNKGNFPGRFSGRQFSNSRSEMNVSTLELGDSALYLCASREGGGLGTEAFFGQGTRLTVV.

This clone was seen a single time. The chain combines TRBV4-3 with TRBJ2-5; TRBD2 might be the D (6 bases). V lost 0 bases and J 1 base, leaving 15 bases between the germline ends. CDR3 length: 17 residues. Germline CDR1 LGHNA, CDR2 YSLEER. Here the CDR3 DNA reads TGCGCCAGCAGCCAAGATTTTCTCATCGGGGGCCAAGAGACCCAGTACTTC. This encodes CASSQDFLIGGQETQYF.

This CDR3 reads CASSKEGDRVNQPQHF. The CDR3 DNA follows: TGTGCCAGCAGCAAAGAGGGGGACAGGGTCAATCAGCCCCAGCATTTT. J is TRBJ1-5 and V is TRBV21-1; no check of the table's D call, TRBD1, against the DNA was made. TRBV21-1 is shown as a pseudogene. The CDR3 has 16 amino acids.